This entry lists 10 T cell receptor beta chains sequenced from one sample in a study of T cell responses to AZD1222 COVID-19 vaccine. Only in-frame clones appear in the TCRdb table, and some are missing; sequencing was by immunoSEQ multiplex PCR. The sample holds about 120,000 clones, 85% to 90% seen once. Source: peripheral blood, taken on day 0 of AZD1222 vaccination. These receptors were taken from an adult in good health.

This clone was seen more than once but under ten times. The V call is TRBV21-1, the J call TRBJ1-2. TRBV21-1 is a pseudogene segment. The CDR3 has 12 amino acids. CDR3 sequence (DNA): TGTGCCAGCAGCAATATGACTCGAGGCTACACCTTC. Protein sequence: CASSNMTRGYTF.

This clone is a singleton in its sample. The V call is TRBV7-2, the J call TRBJ1-5; the D gene is possibly TRBD1 (5 bases). Germline lookup yields CDR1 SGHTA and CDR2 FQGNSA. Trimming took off 5 bases at V and 3 bases at J, with 14 bases between the two ends. The length of the CDR3 is 15 residues. The CDR3, as DNA: TGTGCCAGCAGCCCGGAGGGACGCACCAATCAGCCCCAGCATTTT. It encodes CASSPEGRTNQPQHF.

J is TRBJ2-3 and V is TRBV11-2; 8 nucleotides agree with TRBD2. The junction had 16 bases not matched to a gene; V was cut back by 5 bases and J by 3 bases. The germline V gene has CDR1 SGHAT and CDR2 FQNNGV. CDR3 size: 18 residues. CDR3 residues: CASSRTQSYSGATDTQYF. For the CDR3, the DNA is TGTGCCAGCAGCCGCACCCAGAGCTATAGCGGGGCGACAGATACGCAGTATTTT.

The chain carries TRBV29-1 and TRBJ2-1; 13 bases agree with TRBD2. Germline CDR1 reads SQVTM; CDR2 reads ANQGSEA. The CDR3 consists of 14 residues. V was pared by 7 bases and J by 5 bases, with 5 bases of the junction left unmatched. CDR3 residues: CSGGGTSGNNEQFF. CDR3 coding DNA: TGCAGCGGCGGCGGGACTAGCGGGAACAATGAGCAGTTCTTC.

The chain is built from TRBV3-1 (or the pseudogene TRBV3-2) and TRBJ1-3; weak D call: TRBD1 (6 bases). The CDR3 totals 16 residues. Germline CDR1 and CDR2: LGHDT and YNNKEL (reference sequence). Trimming took 1 base from V and 1 from J, leaving 11 bases between them. The CDR3 DNA reads TGTGCCAGCAGCCAAGTTTCCAGGGGATCTGGAAACACCATATATTTT. Encoded protein: CASSQVSRGSGNTIYF.

V and J are TRBV6-9 and TRBJ2-7; 7 bases are shared with TRBD2. The CDR3 consists of 15 residues. V shed 8 bases, J shed 0 bases, and the junction held 10 bases outside the gene matches. Germline values: CDR1 MNHGY, CDR2 SVAAGI. CDR3 nucleotides: TGTGCCAGCGGGCCCCGGGGGGACTACTCCTACGAGCAGTACTTC. Translating it yields CASGPRGDYSYEQYF.

V is TRBV10-3 and J is TRBJ2-2; D is perhaps TRBD1 (7 bases). The CDR3 has 18 residues. Trimming removed 7 bases at V and 2 bases at J, with 23 bases between. Per the germline V gene, CDR1 is ENHRY and CDR2 is SYGVKD. CDR3 in DNA: TGTGCCATCATGGAGAGTGGCGGGACAGCGATAAACACCGGGGAGCTGTTTTTT. Translated: CAIMESGGTAINTGELFF.

The chain has TRBV30 and TRBJ1-1; 8 bases are a match to TRBD1. Germline CDR1 GTSNPN, CDR2 SVGIG (reference sequence). Unmatched junction bases numbered 8, after V lost 1 base and J lost 7 bases. CDR3 length equals 14 residues. CDR3: CAWSGDRGNGEAFF. Here the CDR3 DNA reads TGTGCCTGGAGTGGCGACAGGGGAAACGGTGAAGCTTTCTTT.

The chain links TRBV4-3 to TRBJ1-2; D remains unclear. The CDR3 sequence is 14 residues long. Germline values: CDR1 LGHNA, CDR2 YSLEER. The germline V and J ends were trimmed by 5 bases and 3 bases, with 13 bases remaining between them. This CDR3 is CASSTRGEDYGYTF. In DNA, the CDR3 is TGCGCCAGCAGCACCCGTGGGGAAGACTATGGCTACACCTTC.

The V call is TRBV27, the J call TRBJ1-5; D is undetermined. This CDR3 contains 15 residues. V was shortened by 5 bases and J by 1 base, with 12 bases between the two germline ends. The V gene's germline CDR1 is MNHEY and CDR2 SMNVEV (reference sequence). The CDR3 reads CASSPEERSNQPQHF. The CDR3 bases are TGTGCCAGCAGTCCTGAAGAAAGGAGCAATCAGCCCCAGCATTTT.